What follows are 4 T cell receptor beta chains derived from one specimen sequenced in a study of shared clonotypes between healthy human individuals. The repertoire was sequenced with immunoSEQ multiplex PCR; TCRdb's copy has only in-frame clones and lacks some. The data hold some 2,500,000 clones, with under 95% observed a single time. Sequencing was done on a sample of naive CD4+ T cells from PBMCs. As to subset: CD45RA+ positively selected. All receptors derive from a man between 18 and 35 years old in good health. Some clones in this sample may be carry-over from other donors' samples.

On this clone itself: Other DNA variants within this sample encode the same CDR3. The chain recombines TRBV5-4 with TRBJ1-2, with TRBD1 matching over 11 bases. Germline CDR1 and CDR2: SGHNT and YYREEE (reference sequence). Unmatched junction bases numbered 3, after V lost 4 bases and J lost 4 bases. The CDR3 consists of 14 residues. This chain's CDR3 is CASSAGQGGYGYTF. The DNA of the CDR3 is TGTGCCAGCAGCGCGGGACAGGGGGGCTATGGCTACACCTTC.

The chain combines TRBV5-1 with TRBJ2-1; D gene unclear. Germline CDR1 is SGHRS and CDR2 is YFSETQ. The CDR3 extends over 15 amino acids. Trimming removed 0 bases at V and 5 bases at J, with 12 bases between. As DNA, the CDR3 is TGCGCCAGCAGCTTGGTCCCGGGTTTGAACAATGAGCAGTTCTTC. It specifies CASSLVPGLNNEQFF. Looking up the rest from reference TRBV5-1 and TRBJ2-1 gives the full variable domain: KAGVTQTPRYLIKTRGQQVTLSCSPISGHRSVSWYQQTPGQGLQFLFEYFSETQRNKGNFPGRFSGRQFSNSRSEMNVSTLELGDSALYLCASSLVPGLNNEQFFGPGTRLTVL.

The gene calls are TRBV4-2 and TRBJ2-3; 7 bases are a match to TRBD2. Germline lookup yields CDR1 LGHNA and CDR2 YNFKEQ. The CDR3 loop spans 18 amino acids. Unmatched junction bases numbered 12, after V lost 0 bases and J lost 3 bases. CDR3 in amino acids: CASSQDSGQRGGTDTQYF. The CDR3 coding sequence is TGTGCCAGCAGCCAAGATAGTGGGCAGCGGGGTGGGACAGATACGCAGTATTTT.

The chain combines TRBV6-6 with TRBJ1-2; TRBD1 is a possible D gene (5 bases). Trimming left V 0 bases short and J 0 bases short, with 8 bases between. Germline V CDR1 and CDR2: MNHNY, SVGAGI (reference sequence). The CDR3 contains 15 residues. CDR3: CASSYSGGPNYGYTF. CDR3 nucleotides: TGTGCCAGCAGTTACTCGGGGGGACCTAACTATGGCTACACCTTC.